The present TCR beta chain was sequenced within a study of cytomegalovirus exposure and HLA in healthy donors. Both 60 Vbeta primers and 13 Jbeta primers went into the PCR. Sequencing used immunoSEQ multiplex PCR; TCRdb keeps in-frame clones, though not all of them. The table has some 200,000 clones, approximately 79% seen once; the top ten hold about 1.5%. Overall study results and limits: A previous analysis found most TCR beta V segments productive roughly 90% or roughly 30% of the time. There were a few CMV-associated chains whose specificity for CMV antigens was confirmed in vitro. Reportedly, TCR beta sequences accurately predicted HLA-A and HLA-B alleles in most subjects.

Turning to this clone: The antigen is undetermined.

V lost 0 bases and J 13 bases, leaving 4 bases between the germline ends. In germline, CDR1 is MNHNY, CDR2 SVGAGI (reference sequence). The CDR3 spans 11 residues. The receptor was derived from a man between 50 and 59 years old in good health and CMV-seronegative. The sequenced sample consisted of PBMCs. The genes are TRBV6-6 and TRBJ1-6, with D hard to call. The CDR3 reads CASSYSGPLHF. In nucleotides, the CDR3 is TGTGCCAGCAGTTACTCCGGTCCCCTCCACTTT.